This T cell receptor (beta chain) appears in the sequencing data of a study of cytomegalovirus exposure and HLA in healthy donors. The wider study: Of approximately 400 genotyped donors, roughly 81% clustered with self-reported Caucasian donors. Study results and caveats: A missense DCLRE1C variant was associated with V- and J-gene trimming of TCR beta chains in a later analysis, and an independent cohort replicated the association.

Germline CDR1 is SGHRS and CDR2 is YFSETQ. Trimming cost V 2 bases and J 4 bases, with 28 bases left between them. The CDR3 contains 19 residues. Concerning this clone: The antigen remains unidentified.

Primers included in the PCR were 60 Vbeta and 13 Jbeta primers. TCRdb's copy holds only in-frame clones and misses some; the assay was immunoSEQ multiplex PCR. The sample's table shows fewer than 150,000 clones. The gene calls are TRBV5-1 and TRBJ2-7, with TRBD2 as a possible D gene (10 bases). The material sequenced was PBMCs. The TCR sequence derives from a woman between 55 and 75 years old in good health and CMV-seronegative. The CDR3 reads CASSLQGQGSSGRNYEQYF. The DNA for the CDR3 is TGCGCCAGCAGCTTACAAGGACAGGGGAGTAGCGGGAGGAATTACGAGCAGTACTTC.